This TCR beta chain was found in a study of T cells after yellow fever vaccination. This clonotype was observed a handful of times. Making TCR cDNA involved 5'RACE template switching, which added UMIs and a universal primer site. A single record per CDR3 protein comes from TCRdb applying MiXCR to the 5' RACE reads. The sample contains approximately 260,000 distinct CDR3 sequences, 10% to 15% of which appear only once. The V end was cut by 6 bases, the J end by 2 bases, with 11 bases between. Germline V CDR1 and CDR2: DFQATT, SNEGSKA (reference sequence). This CDR3 is 14 amino acids long. This chain joins TRBV20-1 and TRBJ2-6; D gene ambiguous. This sample comprised CD4+ T cells sorted from PBMCs, obtained 45 days after the yellow fever booster vaccination. This TCR came from a man aged 30 to 45 who received the YFV17D yellow fever vaccine. Here the CDR3 reads CSALFSAGANVLTF. The CDR3 DNA reads as TGCAGTGCGCTGTTTTCAGCTGGGGCCAACGTCCTGACTTTC.